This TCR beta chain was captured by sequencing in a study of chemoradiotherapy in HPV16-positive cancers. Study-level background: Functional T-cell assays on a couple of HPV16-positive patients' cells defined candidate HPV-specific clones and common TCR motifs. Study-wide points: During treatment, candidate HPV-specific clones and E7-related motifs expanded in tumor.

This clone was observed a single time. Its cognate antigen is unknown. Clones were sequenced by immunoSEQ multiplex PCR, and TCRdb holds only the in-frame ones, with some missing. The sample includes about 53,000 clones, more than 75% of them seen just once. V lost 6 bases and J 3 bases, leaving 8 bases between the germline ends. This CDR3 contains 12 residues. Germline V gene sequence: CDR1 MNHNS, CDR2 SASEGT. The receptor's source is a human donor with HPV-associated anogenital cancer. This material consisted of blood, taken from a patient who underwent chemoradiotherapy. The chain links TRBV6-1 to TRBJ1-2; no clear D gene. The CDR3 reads CASRRTDYGYTF. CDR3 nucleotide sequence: TGTGCCAGCAGAAGGACTGACTATGGCTACACCTTC.